The clone carrying this T cell receptor (beta chain) was picked up a small number of times. Its antigen is unknown. These data originate in a study of cytomegalovirus exposure and HLA in healthy donors. The CDR3 has 13 residues. V lost 8 bases and J lost 4; bases outside the gene matches: 7. Germline CDR1 and CDR2: LNHNV and YYDKDF (reference sequence). Whole-study findings and limits: Analysis was carried out at a later point, and it linked a missense DCLRE1C variant to TCR beta V- and J-gene trimming. Researchers reported from a later analysis that most CMV-associated TCR beta chains appeared HLA-restricted. According to the study, roughly 180 TCR beta chains were cytomegalovirus-associated.

PCR amplification relied on 60 Vbeta primers (plus 13 Jbeta primers). Here immunoSEQ multiplex PCR was the method, and the copy in TCRdb shows in-frame clones only, minus some. The data contain about 120,000 clones, around 10% of them singletons. V gene TRBV15 combines with J gene TRBJ2-7; 8 positions agree with TRBD1. The sample was PBMCs. The sequence derives from a man aged 25 to 45 in good health and CMV-seronegative. The CDR3: CATGLTGAYEQYF. For the CDR3, the DNA is TGTGCCACCGGACTGACAGGGGCGTACGAGCAGTACTTC.